A selection of T cell receptor beta chains follows, all from one sample in a study of OX40 agonist ivuxolimab in advanced cancers. Profiled with immunoSEQ multiplex PCR; TCRdb holds only in-frame clones, not every one. In the table there are 73,000 or so clones, 88% of which are singletons. The specimen comprised CD4+ or CD8+ T cells sorted from blood, sampled in a trial of the OX40 agonist ivuxolimab. The origin of the receptors is an adult with an advanced solid tumor such as melanoma, head and neck, liver or kidney cancer. Both conserved end residues are part of each CDR3. Each record gives: clone size, J gene, D gene, V gene, CDR3 length, CDR3 protein, CDR3 DNA. A D gene is named only where the DNA matches it firmly. Rows may omit the clone size; those that give it use once, few, many or a size class.

>once|TRBJ2-7|TRBD1|TRBV11-3|14
CASSLGTGGREQYF
TGTGCCAGCAGCCTGGGGACAGGGGGTCGCGAGCAGTACTTC
>few|TRBJ2-7|.|TRBV25-1|13
CASFRRISYEQYF
TGTGCCAGCTTCAGGCGGATTTCCTACGAGCAGTACTTC
>.|TRBJ2-2|.|TRBV11-3|13
CASSATRNGELFF
TGTGCCAGCAGCGCAACGAGGAACGGGGAGCTGTTTTTT
>.|TRBJ2-3|.|TRBV5-1|11
CASSLQDTQYF
TGCGCCAGCAGCTTACAGGACACGCAGTATTTT
>.|TRBJ2-2|TRBD1|TRBV5-1|14
CASSFGQGIGELFF
TGCGCCAGCAGCTTCGGACAGGGAATCGGGGAGCTGTTTTTT
>.|TRBJ2-7|.|TRBV13|13
CASSDPGSYEQYF
TGTGCCAGCAGCGATCCAGGGTCCTACGAGCAGTACTTC
>.|TRBJ1-5|TRBD1|TRBV6-6|14
CASSNGQGNQPQHF
TGTGCCAGCAGTAATGGACAGGGCAATCAGCCCCAGCATTTT
>few|TRBJ1-5|TRBD1|TRBV6-5|15
CASSYSTGTDQPQHF
TGTGCCAGCAGTTACTCCACCGGGACAGATCAGCCCCAGCATTTT
>once|TRBJ2-3|TRBD1|TRBV29-1|13
CSATGTATDTQYF
TGCAGCGCTACCGGGACAGCCACAGATACGCAGTATTTT
>.|TRBJ1-5|.|TRBV7-8|15
CASSSGRFSNQPQHF
TGTGCCAGCAGCTCAGGACGGTTTAGCAATCAGCCCCAGCATTTT
>.|TRBJ2-1|TRBD2|TRBV5-4|16
CASSWGAGVPSNEQFF
TGTGCCAGCAGCTGGGGTGCGGGAGTCCCAAGCAATGAGCAGTTCTTC
>.|TRBJ2-1|TRBD2|TRBV9|17
CASSGGLAESSYNEQFF
TGTGCCAGCAGCGGGGGACTAGCGGAGAGCTCCTACAATGAGCAGTTCTTC
>.|TRBJ2-2|TRBD2|TRBV5-4|15
CASSLSGEYTGELFF
TGTGCCAGCAGCTTGAGCGGGGAGTACACCGGGGAGCTGTTTTTT
>.|TRBJ1-6|TRBD1|TRBV6-5|15
CASSYDTGANSPLHF
TGTGCCAGCAGTTACGATACAGGGGCTAATTCACCCCTCCACTTT
>.|TRBJ2-3|.|TRBV11-3|15
CASSFRGGSTDTQYF
TGTGCCAGCAGCTTCAGAGGCGGGAGCACAGATACGCAGTATTTT
>.|TRBJ2-6|.|TRBV4-1|18
CASSLDGTWSSGANVLTF
TGCGCCAGCAGCCTGGACGGTACCTGGAGCTCTGGGGCCAACGTCCTGACTTTC
>.|TRBJ1-5|.|TRBV6-1|18
CASSERADPIYSNQPQHF
TGTGCCAGCAGTGAAAGGGCCGATCCGATTTATAGCAATCAGCCCCAGCATTTT
>.|TRBJ2-6|.|TRBV30|15
CAWGGLFSGANVLTF
TGTGCCTGGGGCGGACTCTTCTCTGGGGCCAACGTCCTGACTTTC
>.|TRBJ2-1|.|TRBV5-1|14
CASSLASAYNEQFF
TGCGCCAGCAGCTTGGCGTCCGCTTACAATGAGCAGTTCTTC
>.|TRBJ2-7|.|TRBV7-9|13
CASSLRTTYEQYF
TGTGCCAGCAGCTTAAGGACAACCTACGAGCAGTACTTC
>once|TRBJ2-7|TRBD2|TRBV11-2|15
CASRPAGGEAYEQYF
TGTGCCAGCAGGCCAGCGGGAGGGGAGGCGTACGAGCAGTACTTC
>.|TRBJ2-6|.|TRBV27|17
CASSLTALQSRANVLTF
TGTGCCAGCAGTCTAACAGCGCTACAAAGTCGGGCCAACGTCCTGACTTTC
>.|TRBJ2-7|.|TRBV7-2|14
CASSLARQGHEQYF
TGTGCCAGCAGCTTAGCGAGGCAGGGCCACGAGCAGTACTTC
>.|TRBJ1-6|.|TRBV27|13
CASRGRGGSPLHF
TGTGCCAGCAGGGGTCGGGGCGGGTCACCCCTCCACTTT
>.|TRBJ2-1|TRBD2|TRBV5-4|15
CASSLNSGSYNEQFF
TGTGCCAGCAGCTTGAATAGCGGGAGTTACAATGAGCAGTTCTTC
>.|TRBJ1-2|TRBD1|TRBV6-5|14
CASSADRGRYGYTF
TGTGCCAGCAGTGCAGACAGGGGACGGTATGGCTACACCTTC
>.|TRBJ1-4|TRBD1|TRBV5-6|13
CASSRDRGEKLFF
TGTGCCAGCAGCCGGGACAGGGGTGAAAAACTGTTTTTT
>.|TRBJ1-4|.|TRBV10-3|13
CAISFQAGEKLFF
TGTGCCATCAGTTTCCAGGCAGGCGAAAAACTGTTTTTT
>.|TRBJ1-3|TRBD1|TRBV19|15
CASTLAGQAGNTIYF
TGTGCCAGTACCTTAGCTGGACAGGCGGGAAACACCATATATTTT
>.|TRBJ1-4|.|TRBV4-2|15
CASSQDGAGDEKLFF
TGTGCCAGCAGCCAAGATGGGGCAGGGGATGAAAAACTGTTTTTT
>.|TRBJ2-2|.|TRBV11-3|14
CASSFNGGTGELFF
TGTGCCAGCAGCTTTAATGGTGGCACCGGGGAGCTGTTTTTT
>once|TRBJ1-2|.|TRBV30|15
CAWSVQHGTENGYTF
TGTGCCTGGAGTGTGCAGCACGGGACGGAAAATGGCTACACCTTC
>once|TRBJ1-2|.|TRBV6-6|13
CASSYSWLAGYTF
TGTGCCAGCAGTTACTCGTGGCTAGCTGGCTACACCTTC
>.|TRBJ1-2|.|TRBV7-2|15
CASSLASGMSYGYTF
TGTGCCAGCAGCTTAGCGTCAGGGATGTCCTATGGCTACACCTTC